The 28 T cell receptor beta chains listed next were all sequenced from one sample in a study of regulatory T cells in long-lasting Graves disease. Time point of the sample: persistent/refractory GD, antithyroid drugs over 5 years with positive TRAb. The TCR library was made from RNA that had been extracted from PBMCs in TRIzol. Libraries of TCR beta came from iRepertoire HTBI primers plus Arm-PCR of CDR3 regions. From the multiplex PCR reads, TCRdb called clonotypes with MiXCR, one entry per CDR3 protein. The table includes fewer than 400,000 distinct CDR3 sequences, roughly a fifth detected once. The starting material was peripheral blood mononuclear cells (PBMCs), obtained when the disease was refractory, from a patient treated with antithyroid drugs. The source of these receptors is a female donor with Graves disease.

This clonotype was seen just once. The rearrangement links TRBV19 to TRBJ2-7, with TRBD2 identical over 8 bases. This CDR3 region has 14 residues. Trimming at V came to 6 bases and at J to 2 bases, leaving 6 bases not matched to a gene. Germline lookup yields CDR1 LNHDA and CDR2 SQIVND (reference sequence). The DNA of the CDR3 is TGTGCCAGTAGGGTGGTAGCGGGGCCCTACGAGCAGTACTTC. This codes for CASRVVAGPYEQYF.

Note on this clonotype: This could be a read error, since a much larger clone is one nucleotide away. The rearrangement joins TRBV29-1 to TRBJ1-1, with a possible D match to TRBD1 (6 bases). Looked up from germline, CDR1 is SQVTM and CDR2 is ANQGSEA. The germline V and J ends were trimmed by 7 bases and 6 bases, with 18 bases remaining between them. CDR3 length equals 13 residues. The CDR3 sequence: CSAIPREGAEAFF. CDR3 nucleotides: TGCAGCGCGATACCGAGGGAGGGGGCTGAAGCTTTCTTT. The variable domain in full, completed from reference TRBV29-1 and TRBJ1-1, reads SAVISQKPSRDICQRGTSLTIQCQVDSQVTMMFWYRQQPGQSLTLIATANQGSEATYESGFVIDKFPISRPNLTFSTLTVSNMSPEDSSIYLCSAIPREGAEAFFGQGTRLTVV.

The CDR3 bases are TGTGCCTGGAACCTTTTGACAGGTTACTATGGCTACACCTTC. Translating gives CAWNLLTGYYGYTF. The genes are TRBV30 and TRBJ1-2, with D tentatively TRBD1 (6 bases). Germline loops: CDR1 GTSNPN, CDR2 SVGIG (reference sequence). The CDR3 has 14 amino acids. V lost 4 bases and J 3 bases, leaving 15 bases between the germline ends.

The V and J genes are TRBV20-1 and TRBJ2-5, with D perhaps being TRBD1 or TRBD2 (6 bases each). This CDR3 comprises 15 residues. The germline V gene has CDR1 DFQATT and CDR2 SNEGSKA (reference sequence). V was shortened by 3 bases and J by 6 bases, with 20 bases between the two germline ends. CDR3 loop: CSARVMRGVAQTQYF. CDR3 nucleotide sequence: TGCAGTGCTAGGGTCATGAGGGGGGTAGCGCAGACCCAGTACTTC.

This chain connects TRBV6-1 to TRBJ2-7, with TRBD2 matching over 7 bases. Trimming cost V 7 bases and J 3 bases; bases outside gene matches: 6. The CDR3 contains 13 residues. In germline, CDR1 is MNHNS, CDR2 SASEGT. This CDR3 reads CASTRGVHYEQYF. The CDR3 DNA follows: TGTGCCAGCACCCGGGGGGTCCACTACGAGCAGTACTTC.

This clonotype occurred once. This chain uses TRBV4-1 with TRBJ1-5, with D perhaps matching TRBD1 (6 bases). Trimming cost V 1 base and J 0 bases, with 16 bases left between them. Per the germline V gene, CDR1 is MGHRA and CDR2 is YSYEKL. The CDR3 consists of 18 residues. CDR3 protein: CASSQGLLRGRSNQPQHF. CDR3 DNA: TGCGCCAGCAGCCAAGGACTCCTCAGGGGACGTAGCAATCAGCCCCAGCATTTT.

In this sample, this clonotype turned up many times. The genes are TRBV2 and TRBJ2-4; D perhaps matches TRBD2 (5 bases). CDR1 and CDR2 from the germline V gene are SNHLY and FYNNEI. Deletions cut 3 bases from V and 6 bases from J, with 12 bases between. The CDR3 extends over 14 amino acids. CDR3 bases: TGTGCCAGCAGTGACCCCGGACTGCTAAACATTCAGTACTTC. Its translation is CASSDPGLLNIQYF.

This chain connects TRBV3-1 to TRBJ2-4, with no clear D. CDR3 length: 14 amino acids. Trimming cost V 5 bases and J 0 bases, with 8 bases left between them. The germline gives CDR1 LGHDT, CDR2 YNNKEL (reference sequence). CDR3 bases: TGTGCCAGCAGCGAGACCCGAGCCAAAAACATTCAGTACTTC. Encoded protein: CASSETRAKNIQYF.

This clonotype was detected many times. The gene calls are TRBV12-3 or TRBV12-4 and TRBJ1-1, with 10 bases identical to TRBD1. Unmatched junction bases numbered 13, after V lost 6 bases and J lost 6 bases. This CDR3 has 16 residues. Written as DNA, the CDR3 is TGTGCCAGCAGCAGACTTCAGGGACAGGGGATCTCTGAAGCTTTCTTT. Its translation: CASSRLQGQGISEAFF.

This clonotype was detected many times. CDR3 sequence reads: CASRPRTSGDSYEQYF. The CDR3 nucleotides are TGTGCCAGCCGACCCCGGACTAGCGGGGATTCCTACGAGCAGTACTTC. The chain has TRBV27 and TRBJ2-7, with 12 nucleotides matching TRBD2. The CDR3 contains 16 residues. From germline, CDR1 is MNHEY and CDR2 SMNVEV (reference sequence). Trimming at V came to 8 bases and at J to 1 base, leaving 9 bases not matched to a gene.

This clonotype was counted many times. The rearrangement joins TRBV12-5 to TRBJ1-1; possible D gene TRBD1, 5 bases. This CDR3 comprises 14 residues. Trimming pared 7 bases from V and 0 bases from J, leaving 12 bases between. Germline-derived CDR1 and CDR2 are LGHNT and FRNRAP. The CDR3 spells CASVPGRLNTEAFF. The CDR3, as DNA: TGTGCTAGTGTACCGGGACGGCTGAACACTGAAGCTTTCTTT.

This clonotype was seen repeatedly, ten times or more. The chain recombines TRBV12-3 or TRBV12-4 with TRBJ2-5; D may match TRBD1 or TRBD2 (5 bases each). Trimming took off 5 bases at V and 2 bases at J, with 15 bases between the two ends. There are 15 residues in the CDR3. This CDR3 is CASSPRGSSQETQYF. Written as DNA, the CDR3 is TGTGCCAGCAGTCCGAGGGGCAGCTCTCAAGAGACCCAGTACTTC.

This clonotype was counted only a few times. The chain has TRBV7-8 and TRBJ2-5, with a weak D call TRBD1 (5 bases). Germline lookup yields CDR1 SGHVS and CDR2 FQNEAQ. This CDR3 spans 16 amino acids. V lost 4 bases to trimming and J lost 0 bases, with 15 bases between them. The CDR3 sequence is CASSSGHLFHQETQYF. Written as DNA, the CDR3 is TGTGCCAGCAGCTCCGGACATCTTTTCCACCAAGAGACCCAGTACTTC.

This clonotype was counted ten times or more. The chain employs TRBV20-1 and TRBJ1-2, with 7 bases lining up with TRBD1. The CDR3 extends over 11 amino acids. With V trimmed by 8 bases and J by 7 bases, 7 bases remained unmatched. Germline V CDR1 and CDR2: DFQATT, SNEGSKA (reference sequence). CDR3 nucleotide sequence: TGCAGTTCCAATCAGGGGGTTGGCTACACCTTC. Translation: CSSNQGVGYTF.

V gene TRBV7-9 combines with J gene TRBJ2-2; TRBD2 aligns across 9 bases. Germline trimming cut 5 bases from V and 4 bases from J; bases unmatched to any gene: 5. Germline V gene sequence: CDR1 SEHNR, CDR2 FQNEAQ (reference sequence). The CDR3 sequence is 15 residues long. CDR3 in amino acids: CASSHSGRGTGELFF. In DNA, the CDR3 is TGTGCCAGCAGCCATAGCGGGAGAGGCACCGGGGAGCTGTTTTTT.

This clonotype has ten or more counts. This chain links TRBV2 with TRBJ1-2, with D unresolved. In germline, CDR1 is SNHLY, CDR2 FYNNEI. The CDR3 extends over 13 amino acids. The germline V and J ends were trimmed by 4 bases and 2 bases, with 8 bases remaining between them. CDR3 in amino acids: CASSGGRNYGYTF. DNA of the CDR3: TGTGCCAGCAGTGGAGGGCGCAACTATGGCTACACCTTC.

This clonotype was picked up many times. At one end, the junction sequence differs from germline, possibly due to a read error. The chain links TRBV6-1 to TRBJ1-2, with D perhaps matching TRBD1 (5 bases). This CDR3 contains 11 residues. Germline CDR1 MNHNS, CDR2 SASEGT. DNA of the CDR3: TGTGCCAGCAGGACAGACTACGGCTACACCTTC. Its protein product is CASRTDYGYTF.

There are many counts of this clonotype. This sequence joins TRBV10-3 and TRBJ1-5, with D possibly TRBD1 on 6 matching bases. The germline V gene has CDR1 ENHRY and CDR2 SYGVKD. V gave up 8 bases and J gave up 6 bases, with 14 bases separating them. This CDR3 comprises 13 residues. The CDR3 loop reads CAISHREAQPQHF. CDR3 sequence (DNA): TGTGCCATCTCCCACAGGGAGGCTCAGCCCCAGCATTTT.

Many counts were recorded for this clonotype. The chain joins TRBV11-3 to TRBJ1-2; unclear D gene. CDR3 length: 12 residues. Germline CDR1 is SGHNT and CDR2 is YENEEA. V dropped 3 bases and J dropped 7 bases, with 9 bases sitting between them. In DNA, the CDR3 is TGTGCCAGCAGCTTTAGTAACAGTGGCTACACCTTC. Encoded protein: CASSFSNSGYTF.

This clonotype was detected a few times. The rearrangement joins TRBV7-2 to TRBJ2-5; D might be TRBD1 (6 bases). The CDR3 spans 20 residues. Germline V gene lookup returns CDR1 SGHTA and CDR2 FQGNSA. V shed 0 bases and J shed 2 bases, with 25 bases lying between them. CDR3 protein: CASSLASLSDSSGRQETQYF. The CDR3 DNA follows: TGTGCCAGCAGCTTAGCTAGCCTATCGGACAGTTCGGGTCGGCAAGAGACCCAGTACTTC.

This clonotype was picked up many times. The chain combines TRBV29-1 with TRBJ1-1; 7 bases are shared with TRBD1. The CDR3 consists of 13 residues. The V gene end was trimmed by 7 bases and the J gene end by 5 bases; junction bases not matched to a gene: 10. CDR1 and CDR2 (germline): SQVTM, ANQGSEA. This CDR3 is CSALGTAGTEAFF. CDR3 nucleotides: TGCAGCGCCCTCGGGACAGCTGGGACTGAAGCTTTCTTT.

This clonotype was detected ten times or more. V gene TRBV12-3 or TRBV12-4 combines with J gene TRBJ1-5; 7 positions match TRBD1. Trimming cost V 2 bases and J 4 bases; bases outside gene matches: 8. The CDR3 extends over 16 amino acids. Here the CDR3 DNA reads TGTGCCAGCAGTTTAAGGCACAGGGGTTTGAATCAGCCCCAGCATTTT. Protein product: CASSLRHRGLNQPQHF.

This chain connects TRBV4-3 to TRBJ1-3; no firm D call. V lost 4 bases, J lost 4 bases, and 14 bases lay in between. In germline, CDR1 is LGHNA, CDR2 YSLEER. This CDR3 is built from 15 residues. The CDR3 loop is CASSLAPVGGNTIYF. For the CDR3, the DNA is TGCGCCAGCAGCCTGGCCCCGGTGGGGGGAAACACCATATATTTT.

This clonotype was counted only a few times. This sequence joins TRBV19 and TRBJ2-2, with a tentative D call TRBD1 (6 bases). Germline CDR1 reads LNHDA; CDR2 reads SQIVND (reference sequence). V shed 7 bases and J shed 2 bases, with 11 bases lying between them. The CDR3 length is 14 residues. DNA for the CDR3: TGTGCCAGTACCGAACAGGGTAACACCGGGGAGCTGTTTTTT. Residues: CASTEQGNTGELFF.

The CDR3 sequence is CASSSGQFHTEAFF. The DNA for the CDR3 is TGTGCCAGCAGTTCGGGACAGTTCCACACTGAAGCTTTCTTT. The V gene is TRBV7-9, the J gene TRBJ1-1; the match to TRBD1 covers 7 bases. CDR1 and CDR2 (germline): SEHNR, FQNEAQ (reference sequence). The CDR3 covers 14 residues. V gave up 6 bases and J gave up 3 bases; unmatched junction bases: 7. Full variable domain (missing parts from reference TRBV7-9 and TRBJ1-1): DTGVSQNPRHKITKRGQNVTFRCDPISEHNRLYWYRQTLGQGPEFLTYFQNEAQLEKSRLLSDRFSAERPKGSFSTLEIQRTEQGDSAMYLCASSSGQFHTEAFFGQGTRLTVV.

In its sample, this clonotype was seen many times. V usage is TRBV15 and J usage is TRBJ2-7, with D possibly matching TRBD2 (5 bases). V was trimmed by 0 bases and J by 5 bases, leaving 8 bases between them. The CDR3 runs 13 residues. The germline CDR1 and CDR2 sequences are LNHNV and YYDKDF (reference sequence). CDR3 residues: CATSRDGLDEQYF. The CDR3 DNA sequence: TGTGCCACCAGCAGAGATGGACTCGACGAGCAGTACTTC.

This clonotype was counted at least ten times. V is TRBV2 and J is TRBJ1-1; no clear D. Trimming removed 4 bases at V and 2 bases at J, with 8 bases between. Germline V gives CDR1 SNHLY, CDR2 FYNNEI. CDR3 length: 13 residues. The CDR3 spells CASSVQSNTEAFF. The CDR3 DNA reads as TGTGCCAGCAGTGTACAGAGTAACACTGAAGCTTTCTTT. Looking up the rest from reference TRBV2 and TRBJ1-1 gives the full variable domain: EPEVTQTPSHQVTQMGQEVILRCVPISNHLYFYWYRQILGQKVEFLVSFYNNEISEKSEIFDDQFSVERPDGSNFTLKIRSTKLEDSAMYFCASSVQSNTEAFFGQGTRLTVV.

The sample holds a few counts of this clonotype. The rearrangement uses TRBV11-2 and TRBJ2-1; 7 nucleotides align to TRBD2. Germline V gene sequence: CDR1 SGHAT, CDR2 FQNNGV. This CDR3 is 17 amino acids long. Trimming removed 2 bases from V and 4 bases from J; junction bases left unmatched: 11. The CDR3 nucleotides read TGTGCCAGCAGCTTACTGGCGGCTAGCGGCGCTTACAATGAGCAGTTCTTC. Translated, it gives CASSLLAASGAYNEQFF.